This entry lists 31 T cell receptor beta chains sequenced from one sample in a study of T cell responses to AZD1222 COVID-19 vaccine. Clones were sequenced by immunoSEQ multiplex PCR, and TCRdb holds only the in-frame ones, with some missing. The sample has tens of thousands of clones; about 90% are singletons. The starting material was peripheral blood, obtained 28 days after the second dose of the MenACWY control vaccine. The receptors come from an adult who received the MenACWY meningococcal vaccine as a control.

This sequence joins TRBV19 and TRBJ1-3; the D gene is possibly TRBD1 (5 bases). Germline loops: CDR1 LNHDA, CDR2 SQIVND (reference sequence). The CDR3 loop spans 14 amino acids. Trimming cost V 7 bases and J 0 bases, with 10 bases left between them. The CDR3 sequence is CASTQGDSGNTIYF. In nucleotides, the CDR3 is TGTGCCAGTACCCAAGGGGACTCTGGAAACACCATATATTTT.

The rearrangement links TRBV5-1 to TRBJ2-5, with D perhaps matching TRBD2 (5 bases). CDR3 size: 14 residues. Germline CDR1 reads SGHRS; CDR2 reads YFSETQ. V dropped 4 bases and J dropped 4 bases, with 14 bases sitting between them. CDR3 amino acids: CASSGEGRRETQYF. The CDR3 DNA sequence: TGCGCCAGCAGCGGAGAGGGAAGGCGAGAGACCCAGTACTTC.

This chain joins TRBV6-2 or TRBV6-3 and TRBJ2-7; 11 bases fit TRBD1. Per germline, CDR1 MNHEY and CDR2 SVGEGT. The CDR3 consists of 12 residues. V shed 6 bases, J shed 9 bases, and the junction held 4 bases outside the gene matches. CDR3 loop: CASSPGTGGQYF. In DNA form, the CDR3 reads TGTGCCAGCAGCCCTGGGACAGGGGGGCAGTACTTC.

The chain is built from TRBV10-1 and TRBJ1-2, with D hard to call. V lost 0 bases to trimming and J lost 4 bases, with 9 bases between them. The CDR3 length is 14 residues. Germline V gives CDR1 WNHNN, CDR2 SYGVQD (reference sequence). Here the CDR3 reads CASSESGTGYGYTF. For the CDR3, the DNA is TGCGCCAGCAGTGAGTCAGGAACGGGCTATGGCTACACCTTC.

This rearrangement joins TRBV19 to TRBJ2-1, with a possible D match to TRBD2 (6 bases). Trimming stripped 5 bases from V and 4 bases from J, with 15 bases between. The CDR3 spans 15 residues. CDR1 is LNHDA and CDR2 is SQIVND in the germline V gene (reference sequence). CDR3 bases: TGTGCCAGTAGTGCCCGAGTCCTAGCGTACAATGAGCAGTTCTTC. This sequence encodes CASSARVLAYNEQFF.

The genes are TRBV27 and TRBJ2-1; TRBD2 matches at 10 bases. This CDR3 contains 18 residues. Looked up from germline, CDR1 is MNHEY and CDR2 is SMNVEV (reference sequence). V dropped 3 bases and J dropped 7; count of bases not matched to a gene: 15. The DNA of the CDR3 is TGTGCCAGCAGTTTTGACGTTATCGGGCTAGCGGGAGCGAATGAGCAGTTCTTC. Translated: CASSFDVIGLAGANEQFF.

The gene calls are TRBV28 and TRBJ2-2; D is uncertain. Germline V gives CDR1 MDHEN, CDR2 SYDVKM. The ends were cut back, 6 bases at V and 0 bases at J, with 8 bases in the middle. This CDR3 region has 14 residues. The CDR3 spells CASSLMPNTGELFF. DNA for the CDR3: TGTGCCAGCAGCCTTATGCCGAACACCGGGGAGCTGTTTTTT.

The gene calls are TRBV19 and TRBJ2-1; no firm D call. V was cut by 6 bases and J by 9 bases, with 12 bases left in between. Germline lookup yields CDR1 LNHDA and CDR2 SQIVND (reference sequence). The CDR3 is 12 amino acids. The CDR3: CASSIRLTEQFF. DNA of the CDR3: TGTGCCAGTAGCATCCGGCTGACTGAGCAGTTCTTC.

This clone was picked up one time. This rearrangement joins TRBV2 to TRBJ2-1; the match to TRBD2 covers 12 bases. The J segment lost 2 bases and the V segment lost 5 bases, leaving 4 bases of the junction unmatched. Germline loops: CDR1 SNHLY, CDR2 FYNNEI. This CDR3 comprises 16 residues. CDR3 residues: CASSPGLAGTYNEQFF. In nucleotides, the CDR3 is TGTGCCAGCAGTCCCGGACTAGCGGGGACCTACAATGAGCAGTTCTTC. Full variable domain (outside the CDR3, taken from reference TRBV2 and TRBJ2-1): EPEVTQTPSHQVTQMGQEVILRCVPISNHLYFYWYRQILGQKVEFLVSFYNNEISEKSEIFDDQFSVERPDGSNFTLKIRSTKLEDSAMYFCASSPGLAGTYNEQFFGPGTRLTVL.

The chain employs TRBV10-3 and TRBJ1-6; D may be TRBD1 (6 bases). The CDR3 runs 13 residues. Trimming removed 8 bases from V and 10 bases from J, with 15 bases in between. Germline V lookup: CDR1 ENHRY, CDR2 SYGVKD. The CDR3 reads CAISGQGQSPLHF. The CDR3 region has the DNA TGTGCCATCTCAGGCCAGGGACAATCACCCCTCCACTTT.

The rearrangement joins TRBV14 to TRBJ1-1, with a possible D match to TRBD1 (5 bases). Trimming cost V 7 bases and J 1 base, with 22 bases left between them. The CDR3 contains 17 residues. From germline, CDR1 is SGHDN and CDR2 FVKESK. The CDR3 here is CASNLHRGELKNTEAFF. The CDR3, as DNA: TGTGCCAGCAACCTACACCGAGGGGAACTAAAGAACACTGAAGCTTTCTTT.

The chain uses TRBV3-1 (or the pseudogene TRBV3-2) and TRBJ1-1, with 10 bases aligning to TRBD1. CDR1 and CDR2 from the germline V gene are LGHDT and YNNKEL (reference sequence). V was pared by 3 bases and J by 9 bases, with 7 bases of the junction left unmatched. The CDR3 covers 14 residues. CDR3 loop: CASSQDSTGGKAFF. Here the CDR3 DNA reads TGTGCCAGCAGCCAGGACTCGACAGGGGGCAAAGCTTTCTTT.

CDR3 DNA sequence: TGCGCCAGCAGCTTGGGCCACCCGGGACAGGGGAATCAGCCCCAGCATTTT. This encodes CASSLGHPGQGNQPQHF. The gene calls are TRBV5-1 and TRBJ1-5; 10 positions agree with TRBD1. Trimming removed 0 bases from V and 4 bases from J; junction bases left unmatched: 7. Germline values: CDR1 SGHRS, CDR2 YFSETQ. This CDR3 contains 17 residues.

The chain uses TRBV7-9 and TRBJ1-6, with D possibly TRBD1 on 6 matching bases. CDR1 and CDR2 (germline): SEHNR, FQNEAQ (reference sequence). The V end was cut by 5 bases, the J end by 8 bases, with 13 bases between. The CDR3 contains 14 residues. The DNA of the CDR3 is TGTGCCAGCAGCATACAGGGAGGAGATTCACCCCTCCACTTT. Amino acids: CASSIQGGDSPLHF. The variable domain in full, with the rest retrieved from reference TRBV7-9 and TRBJ1-6, is DTGVSQNPRHKITKRGQNVTFRCDPISEHNRLYWYRQTLGQGPEFLTYFQNEAQLEKSRLLSDRFSAERPKGSFSTLEIQRTEQGDSAMYLCASSIQGGDSPLHFGNGTRLTVT.

This chain connects TRBV7-3 to TRBJ2-7; 8 bases fit TRBD2. The CDR3 extends over 16 amino acids. The germline gives CDR1 SGHTA, CDR2 FQGTGA. Unmatched junction bases numbered 15, after V lost 9 bases and J lost 2 bases. CDR3 DNA sequence: TGTGCCAGGGGTGGGGGAGAGCTAGCGGGCACCTACGAGCAGTACTTC. Its translation: CARGGGELAGTYEQYF.

This clone appeared a single time. This chain connects TRBV24-1 to TRBJ2-3; 7 bases fit TRBD1. The CDR3 contains 11 residues. Per germline, CDR1 KGHDR and CDR2 SFDVKD. The V and J ends lost 9 bases and 4 bases, in that order; junction bases with no gene match: 0. This CDR3 reads CATGQADTQYF. The CDR3 bases are TGTGCCACCGGACAGGCAGATACGCAGTATTTT.

The rearrangement joins TRBV28 to TRBJ2-1; perhaps TRBD2 as D (6 bases). Germline V gene data show CDR1 as MDHEN and CDR2 as SYDVKM. This CDR3 has 12 residues. Trimming removed 3 bases from V and 13 bases from J, with 13 bases in between. This CDR3 reads CASSFVAAGQFF. In nucleotides, the CDR3 is TGTGCCAGCAGTTTTGTTGCCGCGGGACAGTTCTTC.

The chain carries TRBV28 and TRBJ1-5; 9 bases match TRBD1. This CDR3 spans 21 amino acids. Unmatched junction bases numbered 24, after V lost 5 bases and J lost 4 bases. From germline, CDR1 is MDHEN and CDR2 SYDVKM. In DNA, the CDR3 is TGTGCCAGCAGTCGGACAGGGGCCTACACCTACACCTCCGACGGAAATCAGCCCCAGCATTTT. This codes for CASSRTGAYTYTSDGNQPQHF.

The gene calls are TRBV30 and TRBJ1-1; D perhaps matches TRBD1 (6 bases). Per the germline V gene, CDR1 is GTSNPN and CDR2 is SVGIG (reference sequence). V dropped 2 bases and J dropped 10 bases, with 17 bases sitting between them. This CDR3 comprises 13 residues. CDR3 bases: TGTGCCTGGAGTTCTTTGGGACTCAGGGGAGCTTTCTTT. This sequence encodes CAWSSLGLRGAFF.

V usage is TRBV5-4 and J usage is TRBJ2-3; D remains ambiguous. In germline, CDR1 is SGHNT, CDR2 YYREEE (reference sequence). Trimming took off 1 base at V and 2 bases at J, with 11 bases between the two ends. The CDR3 covers 15 residues. CDR3 amino acids: CASSLSGVYTDTQYF. In nucleotides, the CDR3 is TGTGCCAGCAGCTTGTCTGGAGTTTACACAGATACGCAGTATTTT.

This rearrangement joins TRBV10-3 to TRBJ1-2; the D is unclear. CDR1 is ENHRY and CDR2 is SYGVKD in the germline V gene. Trimming pared 7 bases from V and 8 bases from J, leaving 14 bases between. CDR3 length: 12 amino acids. The CDR3 spells CAITSGGRGYTF. The CDR3 DNA follows: TGTGCCATCACCTCGGGCGGTCGAGGCTACACCTTC.

The chain couples TRBV5-1 to TRBJ2-5; D is unresolved. V was cut by 5 bases and J by 0 bases, with 8 bases left in between. The CDR3 is 13 amino acids. Looked up from germline, CDR1 is SGHRS and CDR2 is YFSETQ. DNA of the CDR3: TGCGCCAGCAGATCGACGTACCAAGAGACCCAGTACTTC. This sequence encodes CASRSTYQETQYF.

The chain employs TRBV3-1 (or the pseudogene TRBV3-2) and TRBJ2-3; a possible D gene is TRBD2 (6 bases). The V gene's germline CDR1 is LGHDT and CDR2 YNNKEL (reference sequence). The length of the CDR3 is 16 residues. Trimming removed 2 bases at V and 3 bases at J, with 15 bases between. The CDR3 loop reads CASSQRGSWGTDTQYF. The CDR3 nucleotides read TGTGCCAGCAGCCAACGGGGGTCATGGGGGACAGATACGCAGTATTTT.

For this clone: Germline is not matched at one junction end, which may reflect a read error. The chain couples TRBV27 to TRBJ2-2; 7 bases are a match to TRBD1. This CDR3 is 14 amino acids long. Looked up from germline, CDR1 is MNHEY and CDR2 is SMNVEV (reference sequence). CDR3 amino acids: CATSGTENTGELFF. The CDR3, as DNA: TGTGCCACCAGTGGGACAGAGAACACCGGGGAGCTGTTTTTT.

The rearrangement joins TRBV24-1 to TRBJ1-1, with a possible D match to TRBD1 (5 bases). The CDR3 contains 15 residues. CDR1 is KGHDR, CDR2 SFDVKD, per germline. Trimming took 3 bases from V and 7 from J, leaving 17 bases between them. Here the CDR3 reads CATSDARGGESEAFF. The CDR3 DNA follows: TGTGCCACCAGTGATGCCCGAGGAGGGGAAAGTGAAGCTTTCTTT.

Here the CDR3 DNA reads TGTGCCAGCAGCACTGGACTAGCCTCTCGGGACGAGCAGTACTTC. Amino acid sequence: CASSTGLASRDEQYF. The rearrangement links TRBV9 to TRBJ2-7; 8 positions match TRBD2. The germline gives CDR1 SGDLS, CDR2 YYNGEE. Germline trimming cut 4 bases from V and 5 bases from J; bases unmatched to any gene: 11. The CDR3 consists of 15 residues.

This chain links TRBV7-9 with TRBJ1-1; 10 nucleotides align to TRBD1. Germline loops: CDR1 SEHNR, CDR2 FQNEAQ (reference sequence). The V gene end was trimmed by 6 bases and the J gene end by 1 base; junction bases not matched to a gene: 5. CDR3 length equals 15 residues. The CDR3 loop reads CASSPTGGANTEAFF. The DNA for the CDR3 is TGTGCCAGCAGTCCGACAGGGGGCGCGAACACTGAAGCTTTCTTT. Full variable domain (outside the CDR3, taken from reference TRBV7-9 and TRBJ1-1): DTGVSQNPRHKITKRGQNVTFRCDPISEHNRLYWYRQTLGQGPEFLTYFQNEAQLEKSRLLSDRFSAERPKGSFSTLEIQRTEQGDSAMYLCASSPTGGANTEAFFGQGTRLTVV.

The chain has TRBV4-1 and TRBJ1-4; a possible D gene is TRBD1 (5 bases). There are 14 residues in the CDR3. Germline loops: CDR1 MGHRA, CDR2 YSYEKL. V dropped 1 base and J dropped 8 bases, with 11 bases sitting between them. The CDR3 protein is CASSQGVGDEKLFF. The CDR3, as DNA: TGCGCCAGCAGCCAAGGGGTAGGGGACGAAAAACTGTTTTTT.

V is TRBV5-8 and J is TRBJ2-7; tentative D call: TRBD1 (5 bases). The V end was cut by 5 bases, the J end by 2 bases, with 14 bases between. The CDR3 length is 14 residues. CDR1 SGHTS and CDR2 YDEGEE come from the germline V gene. The CDR3 nucleotides read TGTGCCAGCAGACGTACAGGCCTACCCTACGAGCAGTACTTC. Translating it yields CASRRTGLPYEQYF.

The rearrangement links TRBV9 to TRBJ2-1, with 11 bases fitting TRBD2. This CDR3 is built from 15 residues. The germline V gene encodes CDR1 SGDLS and CDR2 YYNGEE. Unmatched junction bases numbered 6, after V lost 0 bases and J lost 10 bases. The CDR3 region is CASSVVAGGIREQFF. CDR3 coding DNA: TGTGCCAGCAGCGTAGTAGCGGGAGGGATCAGGGAGCAGTTCTTC.

This chain joins TRBV6-5 and TRBJ2-7; D call uncertain. Trimming stripped 4 bases from V and 0 bases from J, with 16 bases between. CDR1 and CDR2 from the germline V gene are MNHEY and SVGAGI. The CDR3 has 16 amino acids. The CDR3 is CASSLYLAMSSYEQYF. The CDR3 coding sequence is TGTGCCAGCAGTTTATACTTAGCAATGAGCTCCTACGAGCAGTACTTC.